This T cell receptor (beta chain) was identified in a study of cytomegalovirus exposure and HLA in healthy donors. For the study at large: Assignment to the Caucasian-associated ancestry cluster applied to more than 75% of the approximately 400 genotyped donors.

This CDR3 has 12 amino acids. V was pared by 4 bases and J by 5 bases, with 6 bases between. In germline, CDR1 is PRHDT, CDR2 FYEKMQ (reference sequence). Study-wide results and limits: Analyzed later, most CMV-associated TCR beta chains appeared HLA-restricted.

Worth noting for this clone: Its antigen is not identified.

PCR was performed using 60 Vbeta and 13 Jbeta primers. The table came from immunoSEQ multiplex PCR; TCRdb's copy has only in-frame clones and leaves some out. The table has some 180,000 clones, roughly 70% seen once. The clonotype was recovered from a woman between 18 and 29 years old in good health and CMV-seropositive. Sequenced: PBMCs. This chain uses TRBV13 with TRBJ1-5; TRBD1 is a possible D gene (6 bases). The CDR3 region has the DNA TGTGCCAGCAGCTACAGGGATCAGCCCCAGCATTTT. Translated, it gives CASSYRDQPQHF.